The rows below give T cell receptor beta chains drawn from one sample of a study of T cell responses to AZD1222 COVID-19 vaccine. Libraries were prepared by immunoSEQ multiplex PCR; TCRdb keeps only in-frame clonotypes and omits some of them. This table has under 95,000 clones, around 90% appearing once. The sequencing here drew on peripheral blood, taken 28 days after the second AZD1222 dose. The receptors were gathered from an adult who received the AZD1222 COVID-19 vaccine. Both conserved end residues are trimmed from each CDR3.

j_call | v_call | cdr3_length | cdr3_aa
TRBJ2-7 | TRBV5-1 | 13 | ASSLATASLYEQY
TRBJ1-2 | TRBV4-1 | 11 | ASSQDIPLGYT
TRBJ2-5 | TRBV30 | 12 | AWRPHSGPETQY
TRBJ1-2 | TRBV6-2/TRBV6-3 | 13 | ASSSQGTASRGYT
TRBJ2-1 | TRBV7-2 | 12 | ASSLNRPSVEQF
TRBJ1-5 | TRBV4-1 | 13 | ASSHPGTVNQPQH
TRBJ1-2 | TRBV21-1 | 10 | ASSTPGMQGG
TRBJ2-2 | TRBV19 | 12 | ASTGQSNTGELF
TRBJ2-3 | TRBV3-1/TRBV3-2 | 12 | ASSLRGGTDTQY
TRBJ2-7 | TRBV28 | 13 | ASSRQGRGLYEQY